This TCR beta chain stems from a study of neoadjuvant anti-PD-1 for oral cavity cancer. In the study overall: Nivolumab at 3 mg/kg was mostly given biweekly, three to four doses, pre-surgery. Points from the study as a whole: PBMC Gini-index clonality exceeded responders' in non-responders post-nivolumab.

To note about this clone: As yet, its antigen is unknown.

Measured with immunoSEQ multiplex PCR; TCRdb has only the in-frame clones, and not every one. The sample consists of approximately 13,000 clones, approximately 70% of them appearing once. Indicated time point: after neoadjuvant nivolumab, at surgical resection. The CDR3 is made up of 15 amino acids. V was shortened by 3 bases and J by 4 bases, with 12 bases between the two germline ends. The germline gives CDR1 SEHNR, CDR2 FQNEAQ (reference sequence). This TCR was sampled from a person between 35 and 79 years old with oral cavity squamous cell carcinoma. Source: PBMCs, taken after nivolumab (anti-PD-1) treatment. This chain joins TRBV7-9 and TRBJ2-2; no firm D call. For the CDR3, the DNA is TGTGCCAGCAGCTTTGATAGTTGGGGCACCGGGGAGCTGTTTTTT. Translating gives CASSFDSWGTGELFF.